A single sample is the source of the 8 T cell receptor beta chains below, sequenced in a study of blood T cells in healthy people across ages. Through a sample-barcoded 5' primer and a J-beta primer mix, a second PCR was run for about 6 to 12 cycles. TCRdb analysed the 5' RACE reads with MiXCR anew, one entry per CDR3 protein. The sample has about 630,000 distinct CDR3 sequences; around 21% are singletons. Sequencing was carried out using blood. The receptors come from a man aged 70-80 years in good health.

This clonotype came up a few times. The J gene is TRBJ2-5, the V gene TRBV20-1, with D maybe TRBD1 (5 bases). CDR1 DFQATT and CDR2 SNEGSKA come from the germline V gene (reference sequence). V shed 2 bases and J shed 0 bases, with 7 bases lying between them. This CDR3 is 13 amino acids long. The CDR3 DNA sequence: TGCAGTGCTAGAACGGACAACCAAGAGACCCAGTACTTC. Its protein product is CSARTDNQETQYF.

This clonotype was seen more than once but under ten times. This chain uses TRBV5-6 with TRBJ2-5; no reliable D call. Trimming pared 1 base from V and 5 bases from J, leaving 9 bases between. The CDR3 covers 13 residues. The germline gives CDR1 SGHDT, CDR2 YYEEEE. The DNA of the CDR3 is TGTGCCAGCAGCTTGAGCGCCACGGAGACCCAGTACTTC. Translated: CASSLSATETQYF.

This clonotype was counted ten times or more. The rearrangement uses TRBV2 and TRBJ2-1, with 8 bases that match TRBD2. V gave up 2 bases and J gave up 7 bases; unmatched junction bases: 7. The germline gives CDR1 SNHLY, CDR2 FYNNEI. The CDR3 has 15 amino acids. CDR3 coding DNA: TGTGCCAGCAGTGAAAGGGGGACTAGTAAAAATGAGCAGTTCTTC. Translating gives CASSERGTSKNEQFF.

This clonotype was seen a few times. This chain joins TRBV2 and TRBJ2-5; D gene ambiguous. There are 16 residues in the CDR3. The ends were cut back, 2 bases at V and 4 bases at J, with 17 bases in the middle. CDR1 SNHLY and CDR2 FYNNEI come from the germline V gene. CDR3 region: CASSELDWGLRETQYF. CDR3 in DNA: TGTGCCAGCAGTGAACTTGACTGGGGTTTGCGAGAGACCCAGTACTTC.

The CDR3 sequence is CASISQGASTDTQYF. CDR3 coding DNA: TGTGCCAGCATTAGTCAGGGGGCTAGCACAGATACGCAGTATTTT. The gene calls are TRBV2 and TRBJ2-3; 8 nucleotides agree with TRBD1. Looked up from germline, CDR1 is SNHLY and CDR2 is FYNNEI. V gave up 7 bases and J gave up 0 bases; unmatched junction bases: 6. This CDR3 has 15 residues.

At least ten counts were recorded for this clonotype. The chain uses TRBV20-1 and TRBJ2-7; 9 nucleotides agree with TRBD1. CDR1 and CDR2 (germline): DFQATT, SNEGSKA (reference sequence). Trimming at V came to 6 bases and at J to 7 bases, leaving 7 bases not matched to a gene. This CDR3 comprises 12 residues. Written as DNA, the CDR3 is TGCAGTGCCAACAGGGGGCCCCAAGAGCAGTACTTC. It is translated as CSANRGPQEQYF.

The chain combines TRBV12-3 or TRBV12-4 with TRBJ2-5; TRBD2 matches at 13 bases. The J call is uncertain, as TRBJ2-1 better fits the DNA end. This CDR3 has 17 residues. This chain's CDR3 is CASSLGGTSGASGEQFF. In DNA form, the CDR3 reads TGTGCCAGCAGTTTAGGAGGGACTAGCGGGGCTAGTGGTGAGCAGTTCTTC.

The chain employs TRBV4-2 and TRBJ1-4, with D possibly TRBD1 on 6 matching bases. CDR3 length equals 13 residues. The germline CDR1 and CDR2 sequences are LGHNA and YNFKEQ. The V gene lost 5 bases and the J gene lost 7 bases, with 11 bases spanning the gap. The CDR3, as DNA: TGTGCCAGCAGCGAAAGAGGGGGTGAAAAACTGTTTTTT. As protein: CASSERGGEKLFF.